Below, one T cell receptor (beta chain) is given with its context. This entry belongs to a study of blood T cells in healthy people across ages. Primers used in a second PCR of roughly 7 to 11 cycles were a sample-barcoded 5' primer and a J-beta primer mix. TCRdb reanalysed the 5' RACE reads using MiXCR and keeps one entry per CDR3 protein. The profile shows hundreds of thousands of distinct CDR3 sequences, roughly 49% of them singletons. Trimming removed 0 bases from V and 11 bases from J, with 28 bases in between. CDR1 MDHEN and CDR2 SYDVKM come from the germline V gene. The length of the CDR3 is 18 residues.

The J gene is TRBJ2-5, the V gene TRBV28; weak D call: TRBD1 (6 bases). The TCR was taken from an older woman in good health. The sequencing sample was made of blood. CDR3 protein: CASSLWDRIPLERNEQYF. As DNA, the CDR3 is TGTGCCAGCAGTTTATGGGACAGAATTCCTTTGGAACGCAATGAGCAGTACTTC.